This T cell receptor (beta chain) derives from a study of long-term antiretroviral therapy in people with HIV. Broader study findings: ART adherence, viral resistance and therapy changes were not recorded.

CDR1 is SEHNR and CDR2 is FQNEAQ in the germline V gene (reference sequence). The ends were cut back, 1 base at V and 2 bases at J, with 9 bases in the middle. This CDR3 comprises 14 residues. By sample fraction, this clone is large (0.1 to 1%). What it recognizes is unknown. Researchers ran immunoSEQ v3.0 at survey level. Sequencing was performed with immunoSEQ multiplex PCR; in TCRdb, only in-frame clones are kept and a portion is missing. Seen here are tens of thousands of clones, around 81% observed once, and the top ten hold around 7.2%. Source: unsorted PBMCs, taken 1.5 years after starting antiretroviral therapy. This receptor was identified in a man under 40 with HIV. V usage is TRBV7-9 and J usage is TRBJ2-7; D remains unclear. The CDR3 sequence is CASSLERTAYEQYF. The CDR3 DNA sequence: TGTGCCAGCAGCTTAGAGAGGACGGCCTACGAGCAGTACTTC.